Below, 8 T cell receptor beta chains from the same sample are listed, as sequenced in a study of PD-L1 blockade in urothelial cancer. Here immunoSEQ multiplex PCR was the method, and the copy in TCRdb shows in-frame clones only, minus some. The sample records about 87,000 clones, roughly 89% being singletons. Described time point: pretreatment peripheral blood. The sample was PBMCs, taken around atezolizumab (anti-PD-L1) treatment. These receptor sequences come from a man aged 55-75 years with urothelial cancer.

V is TRBV4-1 and J is TRBJ1-2; possibly TRBD1 for D (5 bases). Between the trimmed V and J ends, which lost 1 base and 4 bases, there was a span of 13 bases. Germline CDR1 and CDR2: MGHRA and YSYEKL. The CDR3 sequence is 15 residues long. This chain's CDR3 is CASSQAGGLSYGYTF. For the CDR3, the DNA is TGCGCCAGCAGCCAAGCTGGGGGGTTGAGCTATGGCTACACCTTC.

CDR3 in amino acids: CAISESSGIDYEQYF. In DNA form, the CDR3 reads TGTGCCATCAGTGAGTCAAGCGGGATTGACTACGAGCAGTACTTC. The chain employs TRBV10-3 and TRBJ2-7; 7 bases map to TRBD2. The CDR3 extends over 15 amino acids. The ends lost 0 bases at V and 3 bases at J; junction bases unmatched: 5. CDR1 is ENHRY, CDR2 SYGVKD, per germline.

The CDR3 is CASRPTGVSTEAFF. The CDR3 nucleotides are TGTGCCAGCAGACCCACAGGGGTCAGCACTGAAGCTTTCTTT. The V gene is TRBV9, the J gene TRBJ1-1, with TRBD1 matching 7 bases. With 5 bases clipped from V and 4 bases from J, the junction kept 8 bases outside the gene matches. The CDR3 is made up of 14 amino acids. Per the germline V gene, CDR1 is SGDLS and CDR2 is YYNGEE.

This CDR3 reads CASSEDRRFYGYTF. The CDR3 nucleotides are TGTGCCAGCAGCGAGGACAGGCGTTTCTATGGCTACACCTTC. The gene calls are TRBV7-9 and TRBJ1-2; 7 bases are a match to TRBD1. The CDR3 consists of 14 residues. Germline CDR1 reads SEHNR; CDR2 reads FQNEAQ (reference sequence). V was clipped by 5 bases and J by 4 bases; unmatched bases: 7.

This clone was seen just once. The rearrangement links TRBV27 to TRBJ1-1; D ambiguous. Germline V gene data show CDR1 as MNHEY and CDR2 as SMNVEV (reference sequence). Deletions cut 2 bases from V and 4 bases from J, with 11 bases between. This CDR3 has 14 residues. The CDR3 bases are TGTGCCAGCAGTTTAGAGGGTCGGCGCACTGAAGCTTTCTTT. Its protein product is CASSLEGRRTEAFF.

The gene calls are TRBV7-2 and TRBJ1-1; D perhaps matches TRBD1 (6 bases). CDR3 size: 14 residues. The germline V gene has CDR1 SGHTA and CDR2 FQGNSA. The germline V and J ends were trimmed by 1 base and 5 bases, with 11 bases remaining between them. CDR3 protein: CASSLVSRGTEAFF. In DNA form, the CDR3 reads TGTGCCAGCAGCTTAGTCTCCAGGGGTACTGAAGCTTTCTTT.

This chain connects TRBV9 to TRBJ2-5; 9 bases fit TRBD1. This CDR3 comprises 13 residues. Trimming removed 9 bases from V and 9 bases from J; junction bases left unmatched: 12. Germline-derived CDR1 and CDR2 are SGDLS and YYNGEE. The CDR3 protein is CAIQKTGGSAQYF. Here the CDR3 DNA reads TGTGCCATCCAAAAAACAGGGGGCAGCGCCCAGTACTTC.

The V gene is TRBV7-7, the J gene TRBJ2-1, with 7 nucleotides matching TRBD2. CDR1 is SSHAT, CDR2 FNYEAQ, per germline (reference sequence). The ends lost 1 base at V and 7 bases at J; junction bases unmatched: 1. The CDR3 has 13 residues. The CDR3 nucleotides read TGTGCCAGCAGCTTAGGGGGGGGAAATGAGCAGTTCTTC. The encoded protein is CASSLGGGNEQFF.